This TCR beta chain is drawn from a study of control samples from healthy donors and cancer patients. TCRdb's table, derived via immunoSEQ multiplex PCR, lists solely in-frame clones and lacks some. Altogether about 40,000 clones are present, 80% to 95% being singletons, with the ten largest covering around 3.9%. The CDR3 covers 11 residues. Germline CDR1 is SGHVS and CDR2 is FQNEAQ. The V end was cut by 2 bases, the J end by 2 bases, with 0 bases between. This clone was detected only once. This sequence joins TRBV7-8 and TRBJ1-1; D remains ambiguous. The sequencing input was blood. This receptor was obtained from a woman in her forties or fifties in good health. This CDR3 reads CASSLNTEAFF. The CDR3 nucleotides are TGTGCCAGCAGCTTAAACACTGAAGCTTTCTTT.